A single sample is the source of the 18 T cell receptor beta chains below, sequenced in a study of response to subunit inactivated influenza vaccine. TCRdb recomputed calls from the RT-PCR reads with MiXCR, one row per CDR3 protein. Of some 500,000 distinct CDR3 sequences in the sample, 25% were seen once. The sequencing here drew on CD4+ T cells sorted from PBMCs, taken approximately 5 days after vaccination. These receptor sequences come from a man in his fifties who received an inactivated influenza vaccine.

The chain uses TRBV18 and TRBJ1-3; no clear D gene. The V gene's germline CDR1 is KGHSH and CDR2 LQKENI. The CDR3 sequence is 16 residues long. Trimming removed 6 bases at V and 0 bases at J, with 15 bases between. CDR3 nucleotides: TGTGCCAGCTCCAATAGCCGGGCGGGCTCTGGAAACACCATATATTTT. This codes for CASSNSRAGSGNTIYF.

This clonotype was observed a handful of times. The chain couples TRBV4-2 to TRBJ1-2; perhaps TRBD1 as D (5 bases). Germline values: CDR1 LGHNA, CDR2 YNFKEQ. The CDR3 spans 14 residues. V was clipped by 3 bases and J by 8 bases, with 16 bases between them. The CDR3 DNA reads as TGTGCCAGCAGCCAGCCCGGACCCCAGGGCGGCTACACCTTC. It codes for CASSQPGPQGGYTF.

This clonotype showed up just a few times. V is TRBV5-1 and J is TRBJ2-2, with 9 bases lining up with TRBD1. CDR1 is SGHRS and CDR2 is YFSETQ in the germline V gene. The CDR3 sequence is 16 residues long. V shed 4 bases, J shed 4 bases, and the junction held 8 bases outside the gene matches. CDR3 bases: TGCGCCAGCAGCCCCCGGGACAGGGTCTTCACCGGGGAGCTGTTTTTT. This gives the protein CASSPRDRVFTGELFF. Using reference TRBV5-1 and TRBJ2-2 for the parts outside the CDR3, the full variable domain is KAGVTQTPRYLIKTRGQQVTLSCSPISGHRSVSWYQQTPGQGLQFLFEYFSETQRNKGNFPGRFSGRQFSNSRSEMNVSTLELGDSALYLCASSPRDRVFTGELFFGEGSRLTVL.

This clonotype occurred once. The chain combines TRBV27 with TRBJ1-1, with D uncertain. This CDR3 has 13 residues. The V gene lost 1 base and the J gene lost 2 bases, with 5 bases spanning the gap. The V gene's germline CDR1 is MNHEY and CDR2 SMNVEV (reference sequence). Here the CDR3 DNA reads TGTGCCAGCAGTTTATTCCAAAACACTGAAGCTTTCTTT. Translated, it gives CASSLFQNTEAFF.

The V and J genes are TRBV5-1 and TRBJ2-7; 8 nucleotides line up with TRBD1. From germline, CDR1 is SGHRS and CDR2 YFSETQ. The V segment lost 5 bases and the J segment 2 bases; nucleotides outside the gene matches: 9. CDR3 length equals 15 residues. The CDR3 DNA is TGCGCCAGCAGTAAGGGGGTACAGGGGGCCTACGAGCAGTACTTC. This translates into CASSKGVQGAYEQYF.

This chain links TRBV5-1 with TRBJ2-1, with D maybe TRBD2 (6 bases). The V gene's germline CDR1 is SGHRS and CDR2 YFSETQ. Trimming shortened V by 1 base and J by 12 bases, and 11 bases separated the two germline ends. The CDR3 has 12 residues. The CDR3 is CASSLRWEVQFF. The CDR3 coding sequence is TGCGCCAGCAGCTTGCGATGGGAGGTGCAGTTCTTC.

This clonotype has just a few counts. This chain connects TRBV5-1 to TRBJ2-5; TRBD2 aligns across 7 bases. Per the germline V gene, CDR1 is SGHRS and CDR2 is YFSETQ. Trimming cost V 3 bases and J 5 bases; bases outside gene matches: 7. The CDR3 extends over 14 amino acids. Here the CDR3 DNA reads TGCGCCAGCAGCTCGAGAACTAGCGTGGAGACCCAGTACTTC. This sequence encodes CASSSRTSVETQYF.

This chain joins TRBV11-2 and TRBJ2-3; 7 bases map to TRBD2. The CDR3 contains 19 residues. CDR1 SGHAT and CDR2 FQNNGV come from the germline V gene. V shed 5 bases and J 2 bases; nucleotides not matched to a gene: 19. Here the CDR3 DNA reads TGTGCCAGCAGCCGTGCTTTTATTTCGGTAGCGGGTAACACAGATACGCAGTATTTT. Its translation: CASSRAFISVAGNTDTQYF.

This clonotype has a handful of counts. This chain's CDR3 is CASSPADLPDTQYF. CDR3 sequence (DNA): TGTGCCAGCAGCCCCGCCGACTTGCCAGATACGCAGTATTTT. The chain couples TRBV6-1 to TRBJ2-3; D is uncertain. Trimming shortened V by 6 bases and J by 4 bases, and 14 bases separated the two germline ends. CDR1 and CDR2 from the germline V gene are MNHNS and SASEGT. The CDR3 length is 14 residues.

J is TRBJ1-5 and V is TRBV12-3 or TRBV12-4, with a possible D match to TRBD1 (6 bases). The CDR3 is 14 amino acids. The germline V and J ends were trimmed by 4 bases and 7 bases, with 14 bases remaining between them. The CDR3, as DNA: TGTGCCAGCAGTTCAGACCAGGGGAACCAGCCCCAGCATTTT. This translates into CASSSDQGNQPQHF.

This clonotype was seen only a few times. The chain joins TRBV6-1 to TRBJ2-3; 8 nucleotides align to TRBD2. The ends lost 8 bases at V and 5 bases at J; junction bases unmatched: 12. This CDR3 has 15 residues. Germline V gene data show CDR1 as MNHNS and CDR2 as SASEGT. This CDR3 is CASGTRLARRDTQYF. Here the CDR3 DNA reads TGTGCCAGCGGGACCAGACTAGCGAGACGAGATACGCAGTATTTT.

This chain connects TRBV20-1 to TRBJ1-6; D is unresolved. In germline, CDR1 is DFQATT, CDR2 SNEGSKA (reference sequence). Deletions cut 7 bases from V and 0 bases from J, with 4 bases between. The CDR3 has 12 amino acids. The CDR3 coding sequence is TGCAGTGTTTACTCCTATAATTCACCCCTCCACTTT. This codes for CSVYSYNSPLHF.

This rearrangement joins TRBV10-3 to TRBJ2-2; maybe TRBD1 (6 bases). Per the germline V gene, CDR1 is ENHRY and CDR2 is SYGVKD. CDR3 length equals 16 residues. V was cut by 7 bases and J by 1 base, with 16 bases left in between. The CDR3 nucleotides read TGTGCCATCACCTCACAGGGTAGTAGGAACACCGGGGAGCTGTTTTTT. It specifies CAITSQGSRNTGELFF.

This clonotype was picked up a small number of times. CDR3 sequence reads: CASSSKKPGQGLKDDPTEQYF. Written as DNA, the CDR3 is TGTGCCAGCAGCTCGAAAAAACCGGGACAGGGATTAAAGGACGATCCAACTGAGCAGTACTTC. The chain links TRBV11-3 to TRBJ2-7, with 9 bases matching TRBD1. CDR3 size: 21 residues. Losses at the gene ends were 4 bases for V and 7 bases for J; bases not matched to a gene: 29. The germline gives CDR1 SGHNT, CDR2 YENEEA.

This clonotype has at least ten counts. V usage is TRBV13 and J usage is TRBJ2-3, with 12 bases fitting TRBD2. Germline lookup yields CDR1 PRHDT and CDR2 FYEKMQ (reference sequence). The trim removed 1 base at V and 11 bases at J, leaving 10 bases unmatched. The CDR3 is made up of 16 amino acids. The CDR3 coding sequence is TGTGCCAGCAGCTTAGTATGGACTAGCGGGACCCCGAAGCAGTATTTT. This translates into CASSLVWTSGTPKQYF.

The chain uses TRBV7-8 and TRBJ1-1; possible D gene TRBD1, 6 bases. V lost 1 base and J 7 bases, leaving 19 bases between the germline ends. Germline V CDR1 and CDR2: SGHVS, FQNEAQ. The CDR3 contains 16 residues. The CDR3 loop is CASSLGLVGQGSEAFF. The CDR3 DNA sequence: TGTGCCAGCAGCTTAGGTTTGGTGGGACAAGGGAGTGAAGCTTTCTTT.

Only a few counts were recorded for this clonotype. The rearrangement uses TRBV6-2 or TRBV6-3 and TRBJ2-1; D is unresolved. From germline, CDR1 is MNHEY and CDR2 SVGEGT. Trimming stripped 6 bases from V and 9 bases from J, with 12 bases between. There are 12 residues in the CDR3. The CDR3: CASSPLVTEQFF. CDR3 bases: TGTGCCAGCAGCCCCCTAGTGACTGAGCAGTTCTTC.

This chain links TRBV3-1 with TRBJ1-2; no firm D call. Trimming took off 1 base at V and 7 bases at J, with 13 bases between the two ends. Per germline, CDR1 LGHDT and CDR2 YNNKEL (reference sequence). The CDR3 is 14 residues long. The CDR3 reads CASSQGPGLAGYTF. The CDR3 region has the DNA TGTGCCAGCAGCCAAGGACCGGGATTGGCTGGCTACACCTTC. Looking up the rest from reference TRBV3-1 and TRBJ1-2 gives the full variable domain: DTAVSQTPKYLVTQMGNDKSIKCEQNLGHDTMYWYKQDSKKFLKIMFSYNNKELIINETVPNRFSPKSPDKAHLNLHINSLELGDSAVYFCASSQGPGLAGYTFGSGTRLTVV.